The source of this TCR beta chain is a study of HIV-infected patients and healthy controls. By proportion, this clonotype is medium-sized. The repertoire came from unfractionated whole blood and reflected all unsorted peripheral T cells. As controls, some ten uninfected healthy donors gave samples, and several gave a couple of samples 3 to 4 months apart. The CDR3 runs 16 residues. Germline lookup yields CDR1 SGHTA and CDR2 FQGTGA. The J segment lost 0 bases and the V segment lost 5 bases, leaving 8 bases of the junction unmatched. cDNA was made from about 500 ng RNA using alpha and beta constant primers. Alpha and beta chain libraries were made separately by chain-specific third strand synthesis with multiplexing indices. The library got P5 and P7 elements plus a second index, then an approximately 22-cycle PCR. MiXCR, applied by TCRdb to the 5' RACE reads, yields one record per CDR3 protein. The data hold roughly 18,000 distinct CDR3 sequences, with roughly a tenth observed a single time.

This TCR was recovered from an adult in good health. The sequenced sample was blood. This chain connects TRBV7-3 to TRBJ2-3; 7 bases are shared with TRBD2. In DNA, the CDR3 is TGTGCCAGCAGCCCCGGTTGGGGGGGAAGCACAGATACGCAGTATTTT. Its translation is CASSPGWGGSTDTQYF.